This T cell receptor beta chain originates from a study of neurological immune-mediated disorders. General study findings and limits: None of the CDR3 amino acid sequences of expanded clones were shared across subjects, and this suggested private repertoires in all groups. HTLV-1-associated myelopathy had the most TCR clonal expansion, and multiple sclerosis had the least, less than healthy controls.

By 5'RACE with 10-nucleotide random UMIs, the cDNA was made. A single run covered 15-18 subjects with over 160 million TCR-beta sequences. Each CDR3 protein gets one entry after TCRdb re-called the 5' RACE reads with MiXCR. The sample lists roughly 36,000 distinct CDR3 sequences; about 14% were seen once. Germline CDR1 reads MNHNY; CDR2 reads SVGAGI (reference sequence). V shed 5 bases and J shed 2 bases, with 18 bases lying between them. This CDR3 is built from 16 residues. This clonotype has at least ten counts. What it binds is unknown. This TCR came from a woman in her 50s with HTLV-1-associated myelopathy (HAM/TSP). The sample taken for sequencing was PBMCs. V usage is TRBV6-6 and J usage is TRBJ2-5; D is possibly TRBD1 or TRBD2 (5 bases each). CDR3 region: CASSMLPGTLQETQYF. CDR3 sequence (DNA): TGTGCCAGCAGTATGTTACCGGGGACCTTACAAGAGACCCAGTACTTC.